This T cell receptor beta chain was identified in a study of T cells after yellow fever vaccination. Whole-study results and caveats: The secondary response was weaker but peaked faster, day 5 versus 15.

As to this clonotype: Its antigen is not identified.

One entry per CDR3 protein, called by TCRdb with MiXCR from the 5' RACE reads. The sample gives 300,000 to 350,000 distinct CDR3 sequences, about 4% of which show up once; approximately 24% is in the top ten. Here the sequenced sample was PBMCs, taken 5 days after the yellow fever booster vaccination. This TCR came from a man aged 18 to 30 who received the YFV17D yellow fever vaccine.

The CDR3 protein is CASSIGQQPQHF. CDR3 in DNA: TGTGCCAGTAGTATAGGACAACAGCCCCAGCATTTT. The chain is built from TRBV19 and TRBJ1-5; no reliable D call. The CDR3 is made up of 12 amino acids. Germline CDR1 is LNHDA and CDR2 is SQIVND (reference sequence). V was pared by 1 base and J by 7 bases, with 5 bases between.